This TCR beta chain is from a study of blood T cell repertoires in COVID-19. Study in general: The origin of the acute and convalescent COVID-19 samples was the United States, Italy and Spain.

Some clones are missing from TCRdb's copy, which holds only in-frame ones; the method was immunoSEQ multiplex PCR. The sample contains 470,000 or so clones, 70% to 90% of which appear only once. The germline V and J ends were trimmed by 3 bases and 2 bases, with 10 bases remaining between them. The CDR3 is 14 amino acids. CDR1 is MNHEY, CDR2 SMNVEV, per germline (reference sequence). This chain joins TRBV27 and TRBJ1-2; D is uncertain. The receptor was derived from a woman younger than 30 with acute COVID-19. Sequencing used PBMCs or T cells enriched from blood (not recorded which). The CDR3 loop is CASSFQRANYGYTF. The CDR3 DNA reads as TGTGCCAGCAGTTTTCAGAGGGCGAACTATGGCTACACCTTC.